The 27 T cell receptor beta chains below all came from one sample that was sequenced in a study of blood T cells in healthy people across ages. Primed by a sample-barcoded 5' primer and a J-beta primer mix, a second PCR proceeded for 7 to 11 cycles. TCRdb ran MiXCR on the 5' RACE reads and lists one entry per CDR3 protein. The table includes approximately 400,000 distinct CDR3 sequences, more than 45% detected once. The sample taken for sequencing was blood. The receptors were sampled from a man aged 60 to 75 in good health.

The chain is built from TRBV29-1 and TRBJ2-7, with D possibly matching TRBD2 (6 bases). TRBJ2-5 matches the DNA end more closely, so the J call is doubtful. The CDR3 has 14 residues. Germline V gene sequence: CDR1 SQVTM, CDR2 ANQGSEA. The DNA for the CDR3 is TGCAGCGTTGAAGGGGACTTGGCGGGGGAGACCCAGTACTTC. Translating gives CSVEGDLAGETQYF.

The V call is TRBV29-1, the J call TRBJ1-2; weak D call: TRBD1 (5 bases). From germline, CDR1 is SQVTM and CDR2 ANQGSEA. V was shortened by 2 bases and J by 2 bases, with 6 bases between the two germline ends. The CDR3 consists of 12 residues. This chain's CDR3 is CSVESGNYGYTF. For the CDR3, the DNA is TGCAGCGTTGAATCAGGGAACTATGGCTACACCTTC.

This rearrangement joins TRBV7-9 to TRBJ2-3; D is perhaps TRBD1 (6 bases). The V gene's germline CDR1 is SEHNR and CDR2 FQNEAQ (reference sequence). The CDR3 has 16 amino acids. The V end was cut by 5 bases, the J end by 3 bases, with 18 bases between. This CDR3 is CASSTVGAVGTDTQYF. CDR3 in DNA: TGTGCCAGCAGCACGGTGGGGGCGGTTGGAACAGATACGCAGTATTTT.

V gene TRBV6-6 combines with J gene TRBJ1-2; perhaps TRBD1 as D (5 bases). V dropped 7 bases and J dropped 9 bases, with 21 bases sitting between them. The CDR3 loop spans 14 amino acids. Germline V CDR1 and CDR2: MNHNY, SVGAGI (reference sequence). In DNA, the CDR3 is TGTGCCAGCATCCCCGGGGCGAAATACATCCGCTACACCTTC. It specifies CASIPGAKYIRYTF.

The V and J genes are TRBV7-2 and TRBJ2-7; D perhaps matches TRBD1 (5 bases). Germline assignment: CDR1 SGHTA and CDR2 FQGNSA. The germline V and J ends were trimmed by 1 base and 6 bases, with 16 bases remaining between them. This CDR3 comprises 15 residues. CDR3 coding DNA: TGTGCCAGCAGCTTAGGTGGACGACACCAGGGCGAGCAGTACTTC. It codes for CASSLGGRHQGEQYF.

This clonotype came up many times. The chain recombines TRBV7-2 with TRBJ2-7; 10 bases map to TRBD2. The length of the CDR3 is 17 residues. Germline trimming cut 0 bases from V and 5 bases from J; bases unmatched to any gene: 10. The V gene's germline CDR1 is SGHTA and CDR2 FQGNSA. The DNA for the CDR3 is TGTGCCAGCAGCTTAGCGCGGGTTAGCGGGGGGAGAAACGAGCAGTACTTC. This encodes CASSLARVSGGRNEQYF. The complete variable domain, with remaining parts taken from reference TRBV7-2 and TRBJ2-7, reads GAGVSQSPSNKVTEKGKDVELRCDPISGHTALYWYRQSLGQGLEFLIYFQGNSAPDKSGLPSDRFSAERTGGSVSTLTIQRTQQEDSAVYLCASSLARVSGGRNEQYFGPGTRLTVT.

About this clonotype: A junction end diverges from the germline sequence, so it may reflect a read error. The chain has TRBV29-1 and TRBJ2-5, with 7 positions matching TRBD1. The assigned J gene may be wrong: the sequence end matches TRBJ2-7 better. This CDR3 contains 15 residues. Germline V CDR1 and CDR2: SQVTM, ANQGSEA. This CDR3 reads CIVFKAAGTAHEQYF. CDR3 in DNA: TGCATCGTTTTTAAAGCTGCCGGGACAGCACACGAGCAGTACTTC.

CDR3 DNA: TGCAGTGCTAGATCGTCAGGGGGACAGTTGCCCTATGGCTACACCTTC. Its translation: CSARSSGGQLPYGYTF. The rearrangement links TRBV20-1 to TRBJ1-2; 7 bases align to TRBD1. The CDR3 totals 16 residues. The J segment lost 4 bases and the V segment lost 2 bases, leaving 13 bases of the junction unmatched. The V gene's germline CDR1 is DFQATT and CDR2 SNEGSKA (reference sequence).

The chain carries TRBV6-2 or TRBV6-3 and TRBJ1-2; D not certain. Germline CDR1 and CDR2: MNHEY and SVGEGT. V dropped 5 bases and J dropped 8 bases, with 15 bases sitting between them. CDR3 length: 13 residues. CDR3 in DNA: TGTGCCAGCAGTACTGGGAGCGCCTGGGGCTACACCTTC. Protein sequence: CASSTGSAWGYTF.

V gene TRBV10-3 combines with J gene TRBJ2-4, with 10 bases that match TRBD2. The DNA end is more similar to TRBJ2-7, so the J call may be wrong. The CDR3 covers 15 residues. Germline-derived CDR1 and CDR2 are ENHRY and SYGVKD. The CDR3 sequence: CAISASSGRRNEQYF. The CDR3 nucleotides read TGTGCCATCAGTGCCAGTAGCGGGAGGAGGAACGAGCAGTACTTC.

This clonotype was seen more than once but under ten times. The CDR3 coding sequence is TGCAGTGTTCCGCCGGGACAGGGGTGGGGCGAGCAGTACTTC. Translation gives CSVPPGQGWGEQYF. V and J are TRBV20-1 and TRBJ2-4; 10 nucleotides match TRBD1. The J call may be mistaken, given a closer DNA end match to TRBJ2-7. The germline gives CDR1 DFQATT, CDR2 SNEGSKA (reference sequence). The CDR3 is 14 residues long.

The chain carries TRBV6-2 or TRBV6-3 and TRBJ2-1; 10 bases line up with TRBD2. Germline V lookup: CDR1 MNHEY, CDR2 SVGEGT. V lost 2 bases and J lost 9; bases outside the gene matches: 10. CDR3 length: 16 amino acids. CDR3 nucleotides: TGTGCCAGCAGTTACCTAGCGGGGGCCCGTGGAAGTGAGCAGTTCTTC. This gives the protein CASSYLAGARGSEQFF.

This clonotype was counted ten times or more. The chain employs TRBV11-2 and TRBJ2-1; possibly TRBD1 or TRBD2 for D (5 bases each). The CDR3 has 17 residues. The germline CDR1 and CDR2 sequences are SGHAT and FQNNGV. The ends were cut back, 4 bases at V and 2 bases at J, with 18 bases in the middle. The CDR3 reads CASSSRRDPLTYNEQFF. The CDR3 region has the DNA TGTGCCAGCAGCTCCCGTAGGGACCCTTTAACCTACAATGAGCAGTTCTTC.

The CDR3 loop reads CSAGTAVGGQYF. The DNA for the CDR3 is TGCAGCGCCGGGACGGCCGTGGGGGGGCAGTACTTC. The chain links TRBV29-1 to TRBJ2-1, with a weak D call TRBD2 (6 bases). The J call may be wrong; the DNA end is better matched by TRBJ2-7. CDR1 and CDR2 (germline): SQVTM, ANQGSEA. The CDR3 runs to 12 residues.

The chain combines TRBV10-3 with TRBJ1-5; 7 nucleotides line up with TRBD1. This CDR3 has 15 amino acids. J lost 6 bases, V lost 2 bases, and 7 bases had no gene match. From germline, CDR1 is ENHRY and CDR2 SYGVKD. Here the CDR3 reads CAISEGGGAGQPQHF. The CDR3 bases are TGTGCCATCAGTGAGGGAGGGGGCGCGGGTCAGCCCCAGCATTTT.

The chain employs TRBV7-9 and TRBJ1-2; perhaps TRBD1 as D (6 bases). Per germline, CDR1 SEHNR and CDR2 FQNEAQ (reference sequence). Between the trimmed V and J ends, which lost 3 bases and 4 bases, there was a span of 15 bases. The CDR3 consists of 15 residues. The CDR3 region is CASSLGADTGYGYTF. The CDR3 bases are TGTGCCAGCAGCTTGGGGGCGGACACCGGCTATGGCTACACCTTC.

Notes on this clonotype: Given a much more abundant clone one base away, this may be a read error. The rearrangement links TRBV7-9 to TRBJ1-2; 9 nucleotides agree with TRBD1. Germline V gives CDR1 SEHNR, CDR2 FQNEAQ (reference sequence). CDR3 length: 15 amino acids. The CDR3 nucleotides read TGTGTCAGCAGCTTAGAACAGGGGGCTCCCTATGGCTACACCTTC. It encodes CVSSLEQGAPYGYTF.

This clonotype came up a few times. The V and J genes are TRBV5-4 and TRBJ1-1, with 8 nucleotides matching TRBD1. Germline trimming cut 0 bases from V and 0 bases from J; bases unmatched to any gene: 1. The CDR3 is made up of 15 amino acids. Germline CDR1 is SGHNT and CDR2 is YYREEE (reference sequence). In nucleotides, the CDR3 is TGTGCCAGCAGCTTGGACAGGGGGATGAACACTGAAGCTTTCTTT. This codes for CASSLDRGMNTEAFF.

V gene TRBV2 combines with J gene TRBJ1-1, with 8 positions matching TRBD1. The CDR3 covers 16 residues. V dropped 7 bases and J dropped 1; count of bases not matched to a gene: 11. Germline CDR1 and CDR2: SNHLY and FYNNEI. The CDR3 loop reads CASNQFSGGGNTEAFF. Written as DNA, the CDR3 is TGTGCCAGCAACCAATTTTCAGGGGGCGGGAACACTGAAGCTTTCTTT. Supplemented by reference TRBV2 and TRBJ1-1, the full variable domain reads EPEVTQTPSHQVTQMGQEVILRCVPISNHLYFYWYRQILGQKVEFLVSFYNNEISEKSEIFDDQFSVERPDGSNFTLKIRSTKLEDSAMYFCASNQFSGGGNTEAFFGQGTRLTVV.

This clonotype was recorded a few times. The genes are TRBV5-1 and TRBJ2-5, with 15 positions matching TRBD2. The CDR3 is 18 amino acids. Looked up from germline, CDR1 is SGHRS and CDR2 is YFSETQ. Losses at the gene ends were 3 bases for V and 7 bases for J; bases not matched to a gene: 13. The CDR3, as DNA: TGCGCCAGCAGCTCGGGACTAGCGGGAGGTGCGGCATTTGGGACCCAGTACTTC. Translation: CASSSGLAGGAAFGTQYF.

This clonotype has only a few counts. The gene calls are TRBV9 and TRBJ2-4, with D possibly matching TRBD1 (6 bases). V lost 4 bases and J lost 5, with 16 bases in between. CDR3 size: 15 residues. Germline V gene sequence: CDR1 SGDLS, CDR2 YYNGEE. CDR3 amino acids: CASSPSGDIQNIQYF. CDR3 coding DNA: TGTGCCAGCAGCCCAAGTGGGGACATCCAAAACATTCAGTACTTC. Full variable domain (missing parts from reference TRBV9 and TRBJ2-4): DSGVTQTPKHLITATGQRVTLRCSPRSGDLSVYWYQQSLDQGLQFLIQYYNGEERAKGNILERFSAQQFPDLHSELNLSSLELGDSALYFCASSPSGDIQNIQYFGAGTRLSVL.

The J gene is TRBJ1-2, the V gene TRBV6-4; D unresolved. V was pared by 6 bases and J by 4 bases, with 18 bases between. The CDR3 runs 15 residues. Germline V gene lookup returns CDR1 MRHNA and CDR2 SNTAGT. CDR3 in amino acids: CASRREPGGGYGYTF. CDR3 sequence (DNA): TGTGCCAGCAGGAGAGAGCCCGGAGGAGGCTATGGCTACACCTTC.

The chain carries TRBV6-2 or TRBV6-3 and TRBJ1-1; the D is unclear. This CDR3 contains 12 residues. The ends were cut back, 6 bases at V and 6 bases at J, with 11 bases in the middle. The germline gives CDR1 MNHEY, CDR2 SVGEGT. CDR3: CASSPVRSEAFF. In DNA, the CDR3 is TGTGCCAGCAGCCCCGTACGGTCTGAAGCTTTCTTT.

The chain is built from TRBV7-2 and TRBJ2-1; 8 nucleotides line up with TRBD2. Germline values: CDR1 SGHTA, CDR2 FQGNSA. The CDR3 contains 14 residues. With 4 bases clipped from V and 8 bases from J, the junction kept 7 bases outside the gene matches. CDR3 in amino acids: CASSSGGRTYEQFF. The CDR3 DNA sequence: TGTGCCAGCAGCTCGGGCGGGAGGACCTATGAGCAGTTCTTC.

The chain uses TRBV2 and TRBJ2-7; TRBD1 matches 7 bases. The length of the CDR3 is 14 residues. Germline V gene lookup returns CDR1 SNHLY and CDR2 FYNNEI. Losses at the gene ends were 6 bases for V and 0 bases for J; bases not matched to a gene: 5. DNA for the CDR3: TGTGCCAGCAGGGACAGGCTCAGCTCCTACGAGCAGTACTTC. Translation: CASRDRLSSYEQYF.

This clonotype was detected ten times or more. A junction boundary mismatches the germline segment, possibly from a read error. This sequence joins TRBV5-1 and TRBJ2-6; tentatively, D is TRBD1 or TRBD2 (5 bases each). The CDR3 sequence is 16 residues long. Germline V gene lookup returns CDR1 SGHRS and CDR2 YFSETQ. The CDR3 loop is CASSLAQGSGANVLTF. In DNA form, the CDR3 reads TGTGCCAGCAGCTTAGCGCAGGGCTCTGGGGCCAACGTCCTGACTTTC.

This clonotype was seen many times. V gene TRBV27 combines with J gene TRBJ2-1, with D perhaps matching TRBD1 (6 bases). The length of the CDR3 is 16 residues. V lost 5 bases to trimming and J lost 2 bases, with 16 bases between them. Germline lookup yields CDR1 MNHEY and CDR2 SMNVEV (reference sequence). CDR3 loop: CASSPPRGHTYNEQFF. DNA for the CDR3: TGTGCCAGCAGTCCCCCCAGGGGCCACACCTACAATGAGCAGTTCTTC.